The 31 T cell receptor beta chains reported below all come from one sample, sequenced in a study of shared clonotypes between healthy human individuals. Assay used: immunoSEQ multiplex PCR; TCRdb lists only in-frame clones, some missing. This table has about 92,000 clones, more than 45% appearing once. The source material was PBMCs. The receptors here all came from a woman in her thirties or forties in good health. Some clones in this sample may be carry-over from other donors' samples.

This clone has just a few counts. The chain joins TRBV5-5 to TRBJ2-5; D is unresolved. V was trimmed by 0 bases and J by 5 bases, leaving 11 bases between them. Looked up from germline, CDR1 is SGHKS and CDR2 is YYEKEE (reference sequence). There are 14 residues in the CDR3. CDR3 bases: TGTGCCAGCAGCTTGGGACTGGCCAGGGAGACCCAGTACTTC. It is translated as CASSLGLARETQYF.

The J gene is TRBJ1-5, the V gene TRBV4-1; no firm D call. The germline V and J ends were trimmed by 2 bases and 3 bases, with 11 bases remaining between them. The CDR3 extends over 15 amino acids. Germline V gene sequence: CDR1 MGHRA, CDR2 YSYEKL. The CDR3 protein is CASSQRATFNQPQHF. The CDR3, as DNA: TGCGCCAGCAGCCAAAGGGCTACGTTCAATCAGCCCCAGCATTTT.

With respect to this clone: Since a far larger clone is one base different, this is likely a read error. The chain links TRBV5-4 to TRBJ2-5; 7 nucleotides line up with TRBD2. The germline V gene encodes CDR1 SGHNT and CDR2 YYREEE (reference sequence). The length of the CDR3 is 14 residues. CDR3 in amino acids: CASSLPGGRETRYF. In nucleotides, the CDR3 is TGTGCCAGCAGCTTGCCGGGAGGTAGAGAGACCCGGTACTTC.

V is TRBV4-3 and J is TRBJ1-2, with D perhaps matching TRBD1 (6 bases). The CDR3 has 14 amino acids. The germline V and J ends were trimmed by 0 bases and 6 bases, with 11 bases remaining between them. Germline CDR1 and CDR2: LGHNA and YSLEER. As DNA, the CDR3 is TGCGCCAGCAGCCAAGACCCATACAGGGATGGCTACACCTTC. Translating gives CASSQDPYRDGYTF.

The gene calls are TRBV2 and TRBJ1-2; 9 bases agree with TRBD1. The trim removed 6 bases at V and 7 bases at J, leaving 9 bases unmatched. Germline V gene data show CDR1 as SNHLY and CDR2 as FYNNEI. This CDR3 region has 14 residues. CDR3 amino acids: CASSRDREGSGYTF. In nucleotides, the CDR3 is TGTGCCAGCAGCCGGGACAGGGAGGGAAGTGGCTACACCTTC.

This chain connects TRBV9 to TRBJ2-5, with TRBD1 matching over 9 bases. Trimming cost V 0 bases and J 2 bases; bases outside gene matches: 8. In germline, CDR1 is SGDLS, CDR2 YYNGEE. The length of the CDR3 is 17 residues. DNA of the CDR3: TGTGCCAGCAGCGTAGGGGACAGGGTTTGGGGGCAAGAGACCCAGTACTTC. Protein sequence: CASSVGDRVWGQETQYF.

The V and J genes are TRBV27 and TRBJ1-3; D unclear. Germline CDR1 MNHEY, CDR2 SMNVEV (reference sequence). Between the trimmed V and J ends, which lost 6 bases and 0 bases, there was a span of 12 bases. The CDR3 totals 15 residues. The CDR3 region is CASREGLNSGNTIYF. CDR3 coding DNA: TGTGCCAGCAGAGAAGGACTGAACTCTGGAAACACCATATATTTT.

The gene calls are TRBV7-3 and TRBJ2-7, with TRBD1 identical over 9 bases. The CDR3 consists of 15 residues. CDR1 is SGHTA and CDR2 is FQGTGA in the germline V gene. V lost 5 bases, J lost 6 bases, and 11 bases stayed unmatched. The CDR3 DNA sequence: TGTGCCAGCAGCCCAACAGCCGGGACAGGGCGCGAGCAGTACTTC. Translation: CASSPTAGTGREQYF.

A few counts support this clone. A much more abundant neighbour one base away suggests this may be a read error. The sample has other DNA sequences that encode this CDR3 too. This chain uses TRBV7-8 with TRBJ1-2; D perhaps matches TRBD1 (5 bases). Trimming shortened V by 6 bases and J by 0 bases, and 17 bases separated the two germline ends. CDR1 and CDR2 (germline): SGHVS, FQNEAQ. The CDR3 consists of 16 residues. The CDR3 DNA reads as TGTGCCAGCAGTCGGACCGGGACGGCCTCTAACTATGGCTACACCTTC. This codes for CASSRTGTASNYGYTF.

This clone was counted many times. The chain is built from TRBV19 and TRBJ1-5, with TRBD1 identical over 9 bases. Trimming took 5 bases from V and 0 from J; bases not matched to a gene: 8. The germline V gene encodes CDR1 LNHDA and CDR2 SQIVND (reference sequence). The CDR3 has 17 residues. This CDR3 is CASSSDRGLHSNQPQHF. The CDR3, as DNA: TGTGCCAGTAGTTCGGACAGGGGCCTTCATAGCAATCAGCCCCAGCATTTT.

The rearrangement links TRBV5-1 to TRBJ1-6; TRBD1 matches 10 bases. This CDR3 is built from 13 residues. Germline trimming cut 9 bases from V and 6 bases from J; bases unmatched to any gene: 3. Germline V CDR1 and CDR2: SGHRS, YFSETQ. CDR3 region: CATRDRGNSPLHF. CDR3 in DNA: TGCGCCACCCGGGACAGGGGTAATTCACCCCTCCACTTT.

The rearrangement links TRBV5-4 to TRBJ2-7; 14 bases are shared with TRBD2. Germline trimming cut 8 bases from V and 4 bases from J; bases unmatched to any gene: 11. In germline, CDR1 is SGHNT, CDR2 YYREEE (reference sequence). This CDR3 region has 16 residues. Written as DNA, the CDR3 is TGTGCCAGTTCGACCGGGACTAGCGGGAGTAGGTACGAGCAGTACTTC. It translates to CASSTGTSGSRYEQYF.

The chain couples TRBV30 to TRBJ2-1; maybe TRBD1 (5 bases). This CDR3 is 14 amino acids long. Germline V gene data show CDR1 as GTSNPN and CDR2 as SVGIG (reference sequence). Trimming removed 3 bases from V and 5 bases from J, with 14 bases in between. In DNA, the CDR3 is TGTGCCTGGAGGGTCCTTGGACACAACAATGAGCAGTTCTTC. It yields the protein CAWRVLGHNNEQFF.

This clone was seen only a few times. The J gene is TRBJ2-5, the V gene TRBV5-1; 7 bases are shared with TRBD2. This CDR3 region has 14 residues. The trim removed 6 bases at V and 4 bases at J, leaving 9 bases unmatched. The germline gives CDR1 SGHRS, CDR2 YFSETQ. The CDR3 here is CASTQGGSGETQYF. CDR3 DNA: TGCGCCAGCACGCAGGGAGGGAGCGGAGAGACCCAGTACTTC.

In this sample, this clone turned up many times. The rearrangement joins TRBV29-1 to TRBJ2-3; D tentatively reads TRBD1 or TRBD2 (5 bases each). V was trimmed by 6 bases and J by 2 bases, leaving 15 bases between them. The CDR3 is made up of 14 amino acids. The germline V gene has CDR1 SQVTM and CDR2 ANQGSEA. Here the CDR3 reads CSVARDLNTDTQYF. As DNA, the CDR3 is TGCAGCGTGGCCCGGGACCTAAACACAGATACGCAGTATTTT.

There are a few counts of this clone. The chain couples TRBV27 to TRBJ1-2; D possibly corresponds to TRBD1 (6 bases). Trimming removed 6 bases from V and 4 bases from J, with 18 bases in between. The CDR3 runs to 15 residues. CDR1 and CDR2 (germline): MNHEY, SMNVEV (reference sequence). The CDR3 spells CASSLRSGGAYGYTF. CDR3 sequence (DNA): TGTGCCAGCAGCCTTAGGTCGGGGGGCGCCTATGGCTACACCTTC.

The J gene is TRBJ2-7, the V gene TRBV7-8; either TRBD1 or TRBD2 may fit D (6 bases each). The CDR3 contains 14 residues. V lost 10 bases, J lost 0 bases, and 16 bases lay in between. The germline gives CDR1 SGHVS, CDR2 FQNEAQ. As DNA, the CDR3 is TGTGCCACAGCGACGGGGGCATCCTCCTACGAGCAGTACTTC. This sequence encodes CATATGASSYEQYF.

The chain recombines TRBV4-1 with TRBJ1-6; the D is unclear. From germline, CDR1 is MGHRA and CDR2 YSYEKL. This CDR3 has 16 residues. V lost 1 base to trimming and J lost 4 bases, with 11 bases between them. CDR3 sequence reads: CASSQGSRPYNSPLHF. The CDR3 DNA sequence: TGCGCCAGCAGCCAAGGCTCGCGACCGTATAATTCACCCCTCCACTTT.

The chain is built from TRBV11-3 and TRBJ2-7; D gene unclear. Germline V gene data show CDR1 as SGHNT and CDR2 as YENEEA. V shed 1 base and J shed 3 bases, with 7 bases lying between them. The CDR3 contains 13 residues. The DNA for the CDR3 is TGTGCCAGCAGCTTAGGGGGTGACTACGAGCAGTACTTC. Its translation is CASSLGGDYEQYF. The full variable domain, in which reference TRBV11-3 and TRBJ2-7 provide the parts outside the CDR3, is EAGVVQSPRYKIIEKKQPVAFWCNPISGHNTLYWYLQNLGQGPELLIRYENEEAVDDSQLPKDRFSAERLKGVDSTLKIQPAELGDSAVYLCASSLGGDYEQYFGPGTRLTVT.

The chain employs TRBV6-6 and TRBJ1-3; no clear D gene. Germline CDR1 MNHNY, CDR2 SVGAGI (reference sequence). CDR3 size: 15 residues. Trimming cost V 4 bases and J 0 bases, with 10 bases left between them. CDR3 coding DNA: TGTGCCAGCAGTTCACCCAGGAGCTCTGGAAACACCATATATTTT. It is translated as CASSSPRSSGNTIYF.

As concerns this clone: Being one base from a much bigger clone, this may be a read error. Other DNA sequences from this sample encode an identical CDR3 as well. The rearrangement links TRBV28 to TRBJ2-7; D not certain. Germline CDR1 MDHEN, CDR2 SYDVKM. This CDR3 comprises 12 residues. The CDR3 is CASSFRRYEQYF. The CDR3 coding sequence is TGTGCTAGCAGTTTTCGTCGCTACGAGCAGTACTTC.

This clone was detected many times. This same CDR3 is encoded by further DNA sequences in the sample. The J gene is TRBJ2-7, the V gene TRBV29-1; 7 nucleotides align to TRBD1. V lost 6 bases and J lost 6; bases outside the gene matches: 8. The CDR3 runs 12 residues. Germline V gene sequence: CDR1 SQVTM, CDR2 ANQGSEA. The CDR3 DNA reads TGCAGCGTCGGACAGGACCCCGCCGAGCAGTACTTC. This codes for CSVGQDPAEQYF.

On this clone: A much larger clone differs from this one at a single base, so this may be a read error. The chain uses TRBV7-9 and TRBJ2-3; D is uncertain. Germline assignment: CDR1 SEHNR and CDR2 FQNEAQ (reference sequence). The V gene lost 10 bases and the J gene lost 4 bases, with 12 bases spanning the gap. The CDR3 totals 12 residues. CDR3 DNA sequence: TGTGCCATACTTGGGGTGGCAGATACGCAGTATTTT. Translating it yields CAILGVADTQYF.

In its sample, this clone was seen a few times. A read error is possible here, since a much larger clone lies one base away. The same CDR3 can be traced to other DNA sequences in this sample. The V gene is TRBV5-8, the J gene TRBJ1-1; D call uncertain. The CDR3 is 13 amino acids. Germline V gene lookup returns CDR1 SGHTS and CDR2 YDEGEE. CDR3 loop: CASSSTSNTEAFF. The CDR3, as DNA: TGTGCCAGCAGTTCCACATCGAACACTGAGGCTTTCTTT.

This clone was counted between two and nine times. The J gene is TRBJ2-5, the V gene TRBV30, with D tentatively TRBD2 (6 bases). The CDR3 is 13 amino acids. Germline loops: CDR1 GTSNPN, CDR2 SVGIG (reference sequence). V lost 1 base, J lost 5 bases, and 11 bases lay in between. The CDR3 DNA follows: TGTGCCTGGAGTGCCGGGGGTCGGGAGACCCAGTACTTC. Translation: CAWSAGGRETQYF.

This chain links TRBV11-2 with TRBJ1-2; 7 bases line up with TRBD1. V lost 0 bases, J lost 7 bases, and 5 bases stayed unmatched. The CDR3 length is 14 residues. The germline V gene encodes CDR1 SGHAT and CDR2 FQNNGV. This chain's CDR3 is CASSLDRQGGGYTF. The CDR3 nucleotides are TGTGCCAGCAGCTTAGATAGACAGGGTGGTGGCTACACCTTC.

As for this clone: With only one base between it and a far larger clone, this is likely a read error. No conserved phenylalanine or tryptophan is present at the end of the CDR3, so a read error is the likely explanation. V gene TRBV30 combines with J gene TRBJ1-5; 10 bases match TRBD1. V shed 7 bases and J 7 bases; nucleotides not matched to a gene: 7. CDR1 is GTSNPN, CDR2 SVGIG, per germline (reference sequence). CDR3 length equals 13 residues. Here the CDR3 reads CALDRGLSQPQHL. CDR3 nucleotide sequence: TGTGCCTTAGACAGGGGGCTATCACAGCCCCAGCATCTT.

The chain links TRBV29-1 to TRBJ2-1, with 9 bases that match TRBD2. The CDR3 runs 13 residues. Germline V gene data show CDR1 as SQVTM and CDR2 as ANQGSEA. V lost 6 bases to trimming and J lost 5 bases; unmatched junction nucleotides: 5. The chain's CDR3 is CSVAGGHHNEQFF. The CDR3 bases are TGCAGCGTAGCGGGAGGTCACCACAATGAGCAGTTCTTC.

This clone was found once. The gene calls are TRBV29-1 and TRBJ1-2, with unresolved D. From germline, CDR1 is SQVTM and CDR2 ANQGSEA. V gave up 4 bases and J gave up 6 bases, with 18 bases separating them. The CDR3 length is 14 residues. CDR3 sequence reads: CSVASGDMGHGYTF. CDR3 coding DNA: TGCAGCGTTGCGAGCGGGGATATGGGCCATGGCTACACCTTC.

This clone was counted only a few times. The CDR3 sequence is CASSLISGSDTQYF. The CDR3 nucleotides are TGTGCCAGCAGCTTAATTTCGGGGTCAGATACGCAGTATTTT. The chain employs TRBV7-3 and TRBJ2-3; weak D call: TRBD2 (5 bases). The germline V gene has CDR1 SGHTA and CDR2 FQGTGA. This CDR3 contains 14 residues. Between the trimmed V and J ends, which lost 1 base and 4 bases, there was a span of 9 bases. The whole variable domain, remainder taken from reference TRBV7-3 and TRBJ2-3, is GAGVSQTPSNKVTEKGKYVELRCDPISGHTALYWYRQSLGQGPEFLIYFQGTGAADDSGLPNDRFFAVRPEGSVSTLKIQRTERGDSAVYLCASSLISGSDTQYFGPGTRLTVL.

This clone has ten or more counts. This CDR3 is also generated by other DNA sequences in the sample. The rearrangement links TRBV19 to TRBJ1-2, with a weak D call TRBD1 (5 bases). In germline, CDR1 is LNHDA, CDR2 SQIVND (reference sequence). Deletions cut 5 bases from V and 4 bases from J, with 11 bases between. There are 13 residues in the CDR3. The CDR3 sequence is CASSRQGTYGYTF. DNA for the CDR3: TGTGCCAGTAGTCGGCAGGGTACCTATGGCTACACCTTC.